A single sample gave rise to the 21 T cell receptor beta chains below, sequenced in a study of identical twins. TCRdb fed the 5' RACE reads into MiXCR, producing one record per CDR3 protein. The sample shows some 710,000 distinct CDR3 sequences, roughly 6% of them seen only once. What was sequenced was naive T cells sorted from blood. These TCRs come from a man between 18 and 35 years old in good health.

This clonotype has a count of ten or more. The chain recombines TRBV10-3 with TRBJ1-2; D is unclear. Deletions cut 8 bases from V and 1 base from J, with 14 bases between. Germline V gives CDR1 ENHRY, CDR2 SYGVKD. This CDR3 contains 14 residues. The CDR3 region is CAIQDTLDNYGYTF. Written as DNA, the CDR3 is TGTGCCATCCAAGATACGCTAGATAACTATGGCTACACCTTC.

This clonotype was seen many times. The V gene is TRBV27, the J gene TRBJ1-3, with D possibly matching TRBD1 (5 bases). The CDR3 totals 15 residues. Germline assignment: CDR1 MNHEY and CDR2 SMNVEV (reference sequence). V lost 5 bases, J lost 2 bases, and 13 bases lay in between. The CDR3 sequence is CASSQTGAPGNTIYF. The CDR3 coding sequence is TGTGCCAGCAGTCAAACAGGCGCTCCTGGAAACACCATATATTTT.

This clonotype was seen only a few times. This CDR3 reads CASSVSGLAGDNTGELFF. CDR3 DNA sequence: TGTGCCAGCAGCGTTTCCGGGTTGGCAGGGGATAACACCGGGGAGCTGTTTTTT. The chain employs TRBV5-6 and TRBJ2-2; TRBD1 might be the D (6 bases). Trimming removed 4 bases from V and 2 bases from J, with 21 bases in between. The CDR3 runs 18 residues. The germline CDR1 and CDR2 sequences are SGHDT and YYEEEE. The full variable domain, completed using reference TRBV5-6 and TRBJ2-2, is DAGVTQSPTHLIKTRGQQVTLRCSPKSGHDTVSWYQQALGQGPQFIFQYYEEEERQRGNFPDRFSGHQFPNYSSELNVNALLLGDSALYLCASSVSGLAGDNTGELFFGEGSRLTVL.

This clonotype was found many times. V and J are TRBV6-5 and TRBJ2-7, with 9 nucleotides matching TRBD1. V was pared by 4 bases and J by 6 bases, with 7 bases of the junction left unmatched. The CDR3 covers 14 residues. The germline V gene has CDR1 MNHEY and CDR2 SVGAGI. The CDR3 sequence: CASSSGTGRSEQYF. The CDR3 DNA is TGTGCCAGCAGTTCAGGGACAGGGAGGAGCGAGCAGTACTTC.

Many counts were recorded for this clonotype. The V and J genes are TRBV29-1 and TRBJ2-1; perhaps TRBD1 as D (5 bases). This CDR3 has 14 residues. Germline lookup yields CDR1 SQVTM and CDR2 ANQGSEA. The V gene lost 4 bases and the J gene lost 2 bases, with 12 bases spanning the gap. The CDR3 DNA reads TGCAGCGTTGGAAGGACATCCACCTACAATGAGCAGTTCTTC. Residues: CSVGRTSTYNEQFF.

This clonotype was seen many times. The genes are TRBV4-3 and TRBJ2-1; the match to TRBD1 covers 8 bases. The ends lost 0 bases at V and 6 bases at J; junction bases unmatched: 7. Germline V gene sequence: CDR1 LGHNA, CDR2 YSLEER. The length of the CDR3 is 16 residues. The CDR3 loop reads CASSQEPRGLTNEQFF. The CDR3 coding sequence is TGCGCCAGCAGCCAAGAGCCCAGGGGGCTCACCAATGAGCAGTTCTTC.

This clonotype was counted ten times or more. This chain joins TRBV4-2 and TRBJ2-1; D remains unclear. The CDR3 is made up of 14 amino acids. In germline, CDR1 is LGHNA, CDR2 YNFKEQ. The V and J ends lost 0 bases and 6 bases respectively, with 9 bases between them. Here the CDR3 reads CASSQDLSTNEQFF. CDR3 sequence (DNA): TGTGCCAGCAGCCAAGATCTCAGCACCAATGAGCAGTTCTTC.

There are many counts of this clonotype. The CDR3 DNA is TGCGCCAGCGGGATTCAAGAGACCCAGTACTTC. Translated: CASGIQETQYF. The chain is built from TRBV5-1 and TRBJ2-5; D is unclear. The CDR3 runs 11 residues. The V and J ends lost 7 bases and 2 bases respectively, with 6 bases between them. Per the germline V gene, CDR1 is SGHRS and CDR2 is YFSETQ.

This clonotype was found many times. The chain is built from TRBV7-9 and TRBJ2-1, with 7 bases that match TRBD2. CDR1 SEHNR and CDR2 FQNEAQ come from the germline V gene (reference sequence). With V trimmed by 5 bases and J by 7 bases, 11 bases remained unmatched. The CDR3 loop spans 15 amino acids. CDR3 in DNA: TGTGCCAGCAGCCCTGCGGGGGAGTGGGTGAATGAGCAGTTCTTC. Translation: CASSPAGEWVNEQFF.

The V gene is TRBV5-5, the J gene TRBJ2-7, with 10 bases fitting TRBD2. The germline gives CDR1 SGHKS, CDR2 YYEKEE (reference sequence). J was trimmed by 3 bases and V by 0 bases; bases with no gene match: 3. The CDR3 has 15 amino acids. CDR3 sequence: CASSLEPSGSYEQYF. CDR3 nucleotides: TGTGCCAGCAGCTTGGAACCTAGCGGGAGCTACGAGCAGTACTTC.

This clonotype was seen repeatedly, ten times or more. CDR3 coding DNA: TGTGCCACCAGTGATGCCGGGACGTACAATGAGCAGTTCTTC. It yields the protein CATSDAGTYNEQFF. The chain carries TRBV24-1 and TRBJ2-1; the D call may be TRBD1 or TRBD2 (5 bases each). Trimming pared 3 bases from V and 4 bases from J, leaving 9 bases between. Germline V lookup: CDR1 KGHDR, CDR2 SFDVKD. This CDR3 comprises 14 residues.

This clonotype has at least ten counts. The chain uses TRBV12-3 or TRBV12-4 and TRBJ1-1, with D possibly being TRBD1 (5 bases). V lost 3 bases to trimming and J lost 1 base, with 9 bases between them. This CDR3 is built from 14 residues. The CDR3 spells CASSFSGGNTEAFF. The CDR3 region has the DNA TGTGCCAGCAGTTTCTCCGGGGGGAACACTGAAGCTTTCTTT.

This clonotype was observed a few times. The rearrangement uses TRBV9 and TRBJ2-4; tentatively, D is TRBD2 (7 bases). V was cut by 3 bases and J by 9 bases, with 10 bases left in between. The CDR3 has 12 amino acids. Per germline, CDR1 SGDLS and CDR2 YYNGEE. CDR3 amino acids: CASSEGGGIQYF. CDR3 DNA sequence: TGTGCCAGCAGCGAGGGGGGGGGCATTCAGTACTTC.

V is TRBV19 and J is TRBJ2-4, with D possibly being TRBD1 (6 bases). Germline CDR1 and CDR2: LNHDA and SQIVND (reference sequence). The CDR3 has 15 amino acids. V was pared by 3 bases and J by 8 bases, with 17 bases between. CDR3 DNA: TGTGCCAGTAGTATGTCACAGGGATATGGGGACATTCAGTACTTC. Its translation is CASSMSQGYGDIQYF.

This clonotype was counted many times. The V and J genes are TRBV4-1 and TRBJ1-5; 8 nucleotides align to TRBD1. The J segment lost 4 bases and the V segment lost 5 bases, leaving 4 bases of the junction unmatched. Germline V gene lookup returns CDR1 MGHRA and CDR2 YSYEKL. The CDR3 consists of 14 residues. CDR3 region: CASSYRGDNQPQHF. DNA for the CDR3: TGCGCCAGCAGCTACAGGGGGGATAATCAGCCCCAGCATTTT.

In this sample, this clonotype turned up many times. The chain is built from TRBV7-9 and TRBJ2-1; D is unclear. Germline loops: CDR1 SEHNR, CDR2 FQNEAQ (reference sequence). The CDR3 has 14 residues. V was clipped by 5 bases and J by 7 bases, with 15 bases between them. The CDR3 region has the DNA TGTGCCAGCAGCCTAGTTAGTCAGGCGAATGAGCAGTTCTTC. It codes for CASSLVSQANEQFF.

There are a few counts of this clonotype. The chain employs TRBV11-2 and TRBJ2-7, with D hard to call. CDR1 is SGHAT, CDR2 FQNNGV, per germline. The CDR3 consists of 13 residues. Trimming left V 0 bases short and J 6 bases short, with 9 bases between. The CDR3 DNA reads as TGTGCCAGCAGCTTAGAGGCCGGGTCCGAGCAGTACTTC. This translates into CASSLEAGSEQYF.

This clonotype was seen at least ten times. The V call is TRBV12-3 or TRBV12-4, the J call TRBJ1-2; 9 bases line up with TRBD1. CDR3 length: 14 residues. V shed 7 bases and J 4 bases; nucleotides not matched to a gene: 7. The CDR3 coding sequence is TGTGCCAGCATTGAGTTGGACAGGGGCTATGGCTACACCTTC. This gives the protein CASIELDRGYGYTF.

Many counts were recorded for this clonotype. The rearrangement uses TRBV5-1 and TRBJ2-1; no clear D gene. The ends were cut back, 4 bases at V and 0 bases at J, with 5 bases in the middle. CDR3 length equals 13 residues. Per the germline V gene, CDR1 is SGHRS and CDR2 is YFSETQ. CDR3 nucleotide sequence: TGCGCCAGCAGCGCGAGCTCCTACAATGAGCAGTTCTTC. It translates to CASSASSYNEQFF. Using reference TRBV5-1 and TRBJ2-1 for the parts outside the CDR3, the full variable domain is KAGVTQTPRYLIKTRGQQVTLSCSPISGHRSVSWYQQTPGQGLQFLFEYFSETQRNKGNFPGRFSGRQFSNSRSEMNVSTLELGDSALYLCASSASSYNEQFFGPGTRLTVL.

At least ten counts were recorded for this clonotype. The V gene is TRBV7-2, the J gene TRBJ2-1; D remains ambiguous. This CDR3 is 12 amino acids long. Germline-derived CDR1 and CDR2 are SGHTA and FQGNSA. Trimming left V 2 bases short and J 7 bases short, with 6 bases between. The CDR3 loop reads CASSLRRNEQFF. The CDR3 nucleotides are TGTGCCAGCAGCTTAAGGCGGAATGAGCAGTTCTTC.

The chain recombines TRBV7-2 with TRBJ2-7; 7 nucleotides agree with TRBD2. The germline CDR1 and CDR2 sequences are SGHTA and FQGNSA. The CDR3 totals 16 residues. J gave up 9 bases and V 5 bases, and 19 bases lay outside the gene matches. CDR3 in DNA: TGTGCCAGCAGCAAAGCACTAGCGAGTCCTGGAGAGGGGCAGTACTTC. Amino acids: CASSKALASPGEGQYF.